The 28 T cell receptor beta chains listed next were all sequenced from one sample in a study of PD-1 blockade in classical Hodgkin lymphoma. The repertoire was sequenced with immunoSEQ multiplex PCR; TCRdb's copy has only in-frame clones and lacks some. The data show 20,000 to 25,000 clones, with over 65% seen just once and 40% to 45% held by the top ten. Following autologous stem cell transplantation, relapse occurred in every patient, and exposure to brentuximab vedotin varied. The material was peripheral blood mononuclear cells (PBMCs), obtained before the second cycle of nivolumab. Receptors were obtained from a human donor with classical Hodgkin lymphoma.

The chain recombines TRBV9 with TRBJ2-7, with unresolved D. Germline V lookup: CDR1 SGDLS, CDR2 YYNGEE. The germline V and J ends were trimmed by 0 bases and 0 bases, with 7 bases remaining between them. The CDR3 is made up of 14 amino acids. This CDR3 reads CASSVGGSSYEQYF. In DNA form, the CDR3 reads TGTGCCAGCAGCGTAGGAGGTAGCTCCTACGAGCAGTACTTC.

The chain couples TRBV19 to TRBJ1-2; D perhaps matches TRBD1 (5 bases). Germline V gene data show CDR1 as LNHDA and CDR2 as SQIVND (reference sequence). The CDR3 consists of 16 residues. Trimming removed 7 bases from V and 0 bases from J, with 18 bases in between. The CDR3 DNA reads TGTGCCAGTACCTCTGCCGTGGGGGAGGCTAACTATGGCTACACCTTC. It encodes CASTSAVGEANYGYTF. The entire variable domain, with the rest obtained from reference TRBV19 and TRBJ1-2, is as follows: DGGITQSPKYLFRKEGQNVTLSCEQNLNHDAMYWYRQDPGQGLRLIYYSQIVNDFQKGDIAEGYSVSREKKESFPLTVTSAQKNPTAFYLCASTSAVGEANYGYTFGSGTRLTVV.

The J gene is TRBJ1-2, the V gene TRBV5-6; D gene uncertain. Germline CDR1 reads SGHDT; CDR2 reads YYEEEE. V was shortened by 1 base and J by 5 bases, with 15 bases between the two germline ends. The CDR3 has 15 residues. The CDR3 DNA is TGTGCCAGCAGCTTGCGGGTCCAAAATGTTTATGGCTACACCTTC. Protein product: CASSLRVQNVYGYTF. The full variable domain, with the rest looked up from reference TRBV5-6 and TRBJ1-2, is DAGVTQSPTHLIKTRGQQVTLRCSPKSGHDTVSWYQQALGQGPQFIFQYYEEEERQRGNFPDRFSGHQFPNYSSELNVNALLLGDSALYLCASSLRVQNVYGYTFGSGTRLTVV.

The V gene is TRBV7-9, the J gene TRBJ2-1; 8 bases line up with TRBD2. This CDR3 region has 15 residues. Trimming at V came to 5 bases and at J to 2 bases, leaving 5 bases not matched to a gene. The germline gives CDR1 SEHNR, CDR2 FQNEAQ (reference sequence). In DNA form, the CDR3 reads TGTGCCAGCAGCCCCGGACTAGCAACCTACAATGAGCAGTTCTTC. It is translated as CASSPGLATYNEQFF.

J is TRBJ1-2 and V is TRBV6-1; the D gene is possibly TRBD1 (5 bases). The V end was cut by 6 bases, the J end by 6 bases, with 20 bases between. The CDR3 is 15 residues long. Germline CDR1 reads MNHNS; CDR2 reads SASEGT. The CDR3 DNA reads as TGTGCCAGCAGATCCTTTAGAGGGGTGGACGATGGCTACACCTTC. Protein sequence: CASRSFRGVDDGYTF.

This chain connects TRBV6-5 to TRBJ2-2, with a tentative D call TRBD1 (5 bases). Germline CDR1 MNHEY, CDR2 SVGAGI. The CDR3 totals 13 residues. The V and J ends lost 0 bases and 11 bases respectively, with 10 bases between them. In nucleotides, the CDR3 is TGTGCCAGCAGTTACTCACAGGATACTGAGCTGTTTTTT. It is translated as CASSYSQDTELFF.

This chain connects TRBV10-3 to TRBJ1-1; no clear D gene. The CDR3 length is 15 residues. Germline V gene data show CDR1 as ENHRY and CDR2 as SYGVKD. Between the trimmed V and J ends, which lost 3 bases and 4 bases, there was a span of 15 bases. CDR3 nucleotides: TGTGCCATCAGTGACTTCTTAAGAGGTGGCACTGAAGCTTTCTTT. It yields the protein CAISDFLRGGTEAFF.

The J gene is TRBJ2-5, the V gene TRBV2; 7 nucleotides agree with TRBD1. Germline CDR1 SNHLY, CDR2 FYNNEI. There are 14 residues in the CDR3. V dropped 2 bases and J dropped 3; count of bases not matched to a gene: 3. CDR3 region: CASSEKGQEETQYF. CDR3 nucleotides: TGTGCCAGCAGTGAAAAAGGACAGGAAGAGACCCAGTACTTC.

J is TRBJ1-6 and V is TRBV30; D is possibly TRBD1 (5 bases). V was shortened by 5 bases and J by 5 bases, with 16 bases between the two germline ends. The CDR3 is made up of 15 amino acids. Germline CDR1 reads GTSNPN; CDR2 reads SVGIG (reference sequence). This CDR3 reads CAWRYAGLNNSPLHF. CDR3 in DNA: TGTGCCTGGCGCTACGCGGGACTCAATAATTCACCCCTCCACTTT.

The gene calls are TRBV27 and TRBJ2-3; 8 bases align to TRBD2. J was trimmed by 3 bases and V by 11 bases; bases with no gene match: 10. Germline-derived CDR1 and CDR2 are MNHEY and SMNVEV (reference sequence). The CDR3 spans 14 residues. The CDR3 DNA reads TGTGCCTACACGGGGGGGGTGAAGACAGATACGCAGTATTTT. Its translation: CAYTGGVKTDTQYF.

The chain couples TRBV10-3 to TRBJ2-1; TRBD1 might be the D (6 bases). CDR3 length: 15 residues. Trimming took off 3 bases at V and 0 bases at J, with 9 bases between the two ends. Germline V gives CDR1 ENHRY, CDR2 SYGVKD. CDR3 amino acids: CAISETGSSYNEQFF. The CDR3 DNA reads as TGTGCCATCAGTGAAACAGGGAGCTCCTACAATGAGCAGTTCTTC.

The V and J genes are TRBV9 and TRBJ2-1, with a weak D call TRBD2 (5 bases). CDR3 size: 16 residues. CDR1 SGDLS and CDR2 YYNGEE come from the germline V gene. Deletions cut 2 bases from V and 0 bases from J, with 12 bases between. The CDR3 DNA sequence: TGTGCCAGCAGCGTCCGCGGTACTAGCTCCTACAATGAGCAGTTCTTC. This gives the protein CASSVRGTSSYNEQFF.

In this sample, this clone turned up once. The chain carries TRBV6-5 and TRBJ1-4; D unresolved. Germline CDR1 MNHEY, CDR2 SVGAGI. CDR3 size: 14 residues. V lost 5 bases and J lost 8, with 15 bases in between. CDR3 region: CASSERRVGEKLFF. The CDR3 DNA reads as TGTGCCAGCAGTGAACGGCGAGTTGGCGAAAAACTGTTTTTT.

There are a few counts of this clone. The rearrangement links TRBV29-1 to TRBJ1-2; D remains ambiguous. The CDR3 covers 11 residues. The germline V and J ends were trimmed by 4 bases and 3 bases, with 6 bases remaining between them. Looked up from germline, CDR1 is SQVTM and CDR2 is ANQGSEA. The CDR3 DNA is TGCAGCGTTGGATCCGACTATGGCTACACCTTC. Translation gives CSVGSDYGYTF.

V and J are TRBV6-1 and TRBJ1-5; D call uncertain. Trimming left V 5 bases short and J 5 bases short, with 10 bases between. The CDR3 covers 13 residues. Germline V lookup: CDR1 MNHNS, CDR2 SASEGT. CDR3 nucleotides: TGTGCCAGCAGTATTCGATCGGATCAGCCCCAGCATTTT. Protein sequence: CASSIRSDQPQHF.

There are a few counts of this clone. The rearrangement links TRBV18 to TRBJ2-1, with D perhaps matching TRBD1 (6 bases). The CDR3 runs to 13 residues. V gave up 6 bases and J gave up 6 bases, with 12 bases separating them. Germline lookup yields CDR1 KGHSH and CDR2 LQKENI. The CDR3, as DNA: TGTGCCAGCTCGCCGGACAGACCCAATGAGCAGTTCTTC. Protein sequence: CASSPDRPNEQFF.

The V and J genes are TRBV14 and TRBJ1-4, with TRBD1 as a possible D gene (5 bases). V was clipped by 0 bases and J by 7 bases, with 21 bases between them. Germline V gives CDR1 SGHDN, CDR2 FVKESK. The CDR3 has 18 amino acids. The CDR3 DNA follows: TGTGCCAGCAGCCAAGATCGAGGCTTTTTCGGGGGTGGTGAAAAACTGTTTTTT. It translates to CASSQDRGFFGGGEKLFF.

This clone occurred once. V gene TRBV6-1 combines with J gene TRBJ1-2; no firm D call. Trimming removed 0 bases from V and 0 bases from J, with 5 bases in between. Per the germline V gene, CDR1 is MNHNS and CDR2 is SASEGT. This CDR3 has 14 amino acids. This CDR3 reads CASSEARPNYGYTF. In DNA, the CDR3 is TGTGCCAGCAGTGAAGCGCGTCCTAACTATGGCTACACCTTC.

The chain has TRBV6-1 and TRBJ1-5, with 9 bases lining up with TRBD1. Trimming at V came to 8 bases and at J to 1 base, leaving 6 bases not matched to a gene. CDR3 size: 15 residues. Germline V CDR1 and CDR2: MNHNS, SASEGT. The CDR3 region has the DNA TGTGCCAGCCTCAGGACAGGGGTAAGCAATCAGCCCCAGCATTTT. Its protein is CASLRTGVSNQPQHF.

V usage is TRBV19 and J usage is TRBJ2-2; weak D call: TRBD1 (5 bases). CDR3 length: 14 residues. Trimming stripped 5 bases from V and 3 bases from J, with 10 bases between. CDR1 is LNHDA, CDR2 SQIVND, per germline (reference sequence). The CDR3 sequence: CASSPLGDTGELFF. CDR3 sequence (DNA): TGTGCCAGTAGTCCCCTAGGGGACACCGGGGAGCTGTTTTTT. Full variable domain (rest looked up from reference TRBV19 and TRBJ2-2): DGGITQSPKYLFRKEGQNVTLSCEQNLNHDAMYWYRQDPGQGLRLIYYSQIVNDFQKGDIAEGYSVSREKKESFPLTVTSAQKNPTAFYLCASSPLGDTGELFFGEGSRLTVL.

The gene calls are TRBV4-1 and TRBJ1-2; D is unresolved. CDR1 and CDR2 from the germline V gene are MGHRA and YSYEKL. The CDR3 extends over 12 amino acids. V was cut by 0 bases and J by 4 bases, with 3 bases left in between. CDR3: CASSQDSYGYTF. For the CDR3, the DNA is TGCGCCAGCAGCCAAGATTCCTATGGCTACACCTTC.

This chain joins TRBV7-9 and TRBJ2-1; 7 bases are a match to TRBD2. With V trimmed by 5 bases and J by 5 bases, 9 bases remained unmatched. CDR1 SEHNR and CDR2 FQNEAQ come from the germline V gene (reference sequence). The CDR3 length is 15 residues. The CDR3 DNA sequence: TGTGCCAGCAGCCACAGCGAGACTAGCCACAATGAGCAGTTCTTC. It is translated as CASSHSETSHNEQFF.

This chain connects TRBV12-5 to TRBJ2-1, with 9 bases matching TRBD2. The CDR3 runs 16 residues. Trimming removed 0 bases from V and 6 bases from J; junction bases left unmatched: 6. Germline V gives CDR1 LGHNT, CDR2 FRNRAP. CDR3 bases: TGTGCTAGTGGTTTGGTTTTAGCGGGGGCCGTCAATGAGCAGTTCTTC. Protein product: CASGLVLAGAVNEQFF. The full variable domain, in which reference TRBV12-5 and TRBJ2-1 provide the parts outside the CDR3, is DARVTQTPRHKVTEMGQEVTMRCQPILGHNTVFWYRQTMMQGLELLAYFRNRAPLDDSGMPKDRFSAEMPDATLATLKIQPSEPRDSAVYFCASGLVLAGAVNEQFFGPGTRLTVL.

This clone was seen a few times. V usage is TRBV10-2 and J usage is TRBJ2-7; the match to TRBD1 covers 9 bases. Trimming at V came to 3 bases and at J to 2 bases, leaving 11 bases not matched to a gene. Per the germline V gene, CDR1 is WSHSY and CDR2 is SAAADI. CDR3 size: 17 residues. This CDR3 is CASSELWDRVSPYEQYF. The CDR3 region has the DNA TGCGCCAGCAGTGAATTATGGGACAGGGTTTCCCCCTACGAGCAGTACTTC.

This clone was detected only a few times. CDR3 nucleotide sequence: TGTGCCAGCAGTCGTAGACAGGGGCGGGGCTACACCTTC. This gives the protein CASSRRQGRGYTF. The chain couples TRBV28 to TRBJ1-2; TRBD1 agrees at 8 bases. The CDR3 runs to 13 residues. V shed 5 bases, J shed 8 bases, and the junction held 7 bases outside the gene matches. The V gene's germline CDR1 is MDHEN and CDR2 SYDVKM.

This sequence joins TRBV7-8 and TRBJ2-2; 9 bases agree with TRBD1. This CDR3 spans 17 amino acids. V was clipped by 5 bases and J by 4 bases; unmatched bases: 11. Per germline, CDR1 SGHVS and CDR2 FQNEAQ. CDR3 sequence reads: CASSPTPGQGTTGELFF. CDR3 sequence (DNA): TGTGCCAGCAGCCCGACGCCGGGACAGGGAACCACCGGGGAGCTGTTTTTT.

This clone was seen at least ten times. This chain's CDR3 is CASYDRVNTEAFF. The CDR3, as DNA: TGTGCCAGCTACGACAGGGTGAACACTGAAGCTTTCTTT. The genes are TRBV2 and TRBJ1-1; 7 nucleotides align to TRBD1. CDR1 is SNHLY, CDR2 FYNNEI, per germline. The CDR3 runs 13 residues. V shed 8 bases, J shed 0 bases, and the junction held 3 bases outside the gene matches.

This sequence joins TRBV6-6 and TRBJ2-3, with D hard to call. V lost 2 bases and J 6 bases, leaving 3 bases between the germline ends. The CDR3 is 11 amino acids. Germline-derived CDR1 and CDR2 are MNHNY and SVGAGI (reference sequence). The CDR3 bases are TGTGCCAGCAGTTACGGGGATACGCAGTATTTT. Its translation: CASSYGDTQYF.